This T cell receptor beta chain appears in the sequencing data of a study of T cell changes during pregnancy in multiple sclerosis. The V gene's germline CDR1 is MGHRA and CDR2 YSYEKL. CDR3 length equals 15 residues. With V trimmed by 2 bases and J by 0 bases, 1 base remained unmatched. The data were produced by immunoSEQ multiplex PCR, yet TCRdb's version contains in-frame clones alone and is incomplete. The sample consists of tens of thousands of clones, around 89% of them appearing once. The specimen was CD4+ T cells from peripheral blood mononuclear cells, collected in the second trimester of pregnancy. The sequence came from a female donor with multiple sclerosis, enrolled in a pregnancy study. The rearrangement joins TRBV4-1 to TRBJ2-3; TRBD1 matches at 8 bases. The CDR3 DNA reads TGCGCCAGCAGCCAATGGACAGGGAGCACAGATACGCAGTATTTT. Its protein is CASSQWTGSTDTQYF.